This record covers a single T cell receptor beta chain. Its antigen is as yet unknown. Sequencing was performed with immunoSEQ multiplex PCR; in TCRdb, only in-frame clones are kept and a portion is missing. This sample has some 130,000 clones, with 65% to 90% found just once. The V gene's germline CDR1 is SGHTA and CDR2 FQGNSA. Trimming pared 2 bases from V and 4 bases from J, leaving 17 bases between. The CDR3 contains 16 residues. This sample was taken from a study of T cell responses to AZD1222 COVID-19 vaccine. Study-wide points: Clonal diversity was possibly underestimated, and white British individuals and females predominated among donors.

The starting material was peripheral blood, obtained on day 0 of AZD1222 vaccination. The sequence was collected from an adult in good health. This chain links TRBV7-2 with TRBJ1-2, with D possibly TRBD1 on 5 matching bases. This CDR3 reads CASSLSTPGRGYGYTF. The CDR3 region has the DNA TGTGCCAGCAGCTTAAGTACGCCTGGGAGGGGCTATGGCTACACCTTC.